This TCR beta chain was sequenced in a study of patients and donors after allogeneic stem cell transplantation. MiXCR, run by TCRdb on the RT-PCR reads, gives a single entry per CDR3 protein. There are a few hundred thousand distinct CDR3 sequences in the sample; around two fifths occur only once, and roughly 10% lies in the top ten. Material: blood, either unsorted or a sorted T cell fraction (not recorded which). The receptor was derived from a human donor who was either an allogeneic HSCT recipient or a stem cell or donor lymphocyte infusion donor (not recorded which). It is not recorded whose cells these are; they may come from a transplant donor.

DNA for the CDR3: TGCAGTGCCAGGGCTGGGGGGGAGCGACGCGGCTACACCTTC. Translation gives CSARAGGERRGYTF. The chain couples TRBV20-1 to TRBJ1-2; weak D call: TRBD1 (5 bases). V was pared by 6 bases and J by 8 bases, with 22 bases between. CDR3 length: 14 amino acids. The germline gives CDR1 DFQATT, CDR2 SNEGSKA (reference sequence).